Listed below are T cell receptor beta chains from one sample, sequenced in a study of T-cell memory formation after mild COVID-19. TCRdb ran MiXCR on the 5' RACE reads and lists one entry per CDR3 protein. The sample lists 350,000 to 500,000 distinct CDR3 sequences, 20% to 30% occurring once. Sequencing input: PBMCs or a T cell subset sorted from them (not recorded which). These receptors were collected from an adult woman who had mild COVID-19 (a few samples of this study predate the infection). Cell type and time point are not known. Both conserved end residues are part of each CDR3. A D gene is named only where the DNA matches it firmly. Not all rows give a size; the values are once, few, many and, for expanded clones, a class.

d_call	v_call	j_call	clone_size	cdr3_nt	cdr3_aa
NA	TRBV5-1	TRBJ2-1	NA	TGCGCCAGCAGCTTCCAGGGAGAAGGTGAGCAGTTCTTC	CASSFQGEGEQFF
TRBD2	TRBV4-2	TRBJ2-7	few	TGTGCCAGCAGCCAGACTAGCGGAGGGAGCTCCTACGAGCAGTACTTC	CASSQTSGGSSYEQYF
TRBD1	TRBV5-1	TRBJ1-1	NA	TGCGCCAGCAGCCCAGAGGGGACGGACAGGGGAAACACTGAAGCTTTCTTT	CASSPEGTDRGNTEAFF
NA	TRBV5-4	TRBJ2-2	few	TGTGCCAGCAGCTTACCGGGATCAGCGAACACCGGGGAGCTGTTTTTT	CASSLPGSANTGELFF
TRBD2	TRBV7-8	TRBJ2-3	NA	TGTGCCAGCAGTTATGGGCTAGCGGGAGGTCCAGATACGCAGTATTTT	CASSYGLAGGPDTQYF
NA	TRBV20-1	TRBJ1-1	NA	TGCAGTGCTAGAATAGGGGCCTTGAACACTGAAGCTTTCTTT	CSARIGALNTEAFF
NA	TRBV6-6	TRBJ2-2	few	TGTGCCAGCAGTCCCTCCTCCGGGACCGGGGAGCTGTTTTTT	CASSPSSGTGELFF
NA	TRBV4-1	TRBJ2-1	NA	TGCGCCAGCAGCCAAGTAGGCAGCTACAATGAGCAGTTCTTC	CASSQVGSYNEQFF
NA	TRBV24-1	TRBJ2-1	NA	TGTGCCACCAGTGCAATATACAGTTCCAATGAGCAGTTCTTC	CATSAIYSSNEQFF
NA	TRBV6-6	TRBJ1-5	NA	TGTGCCAGCAGTTACGAGGACGTGAGCGGTCAGCCCCAGCATTTT	CASSYEDVSGQPQHF
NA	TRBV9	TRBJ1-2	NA	TGTGCCAGCAGCGCAAGCCCGCCAACCGGGGGGGCCCTAGCACTCGGCGGCTACACCTTC	CASSASPPTGGALALGGYTF
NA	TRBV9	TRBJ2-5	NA	TGTGCCAGCAGCGCTGGGCCCGCGAAAGAAGAGACCCAGTACTTC	CASSAGPAKEETQYF
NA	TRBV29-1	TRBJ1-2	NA	TGCAGCGTTGCGTACCTCAGCCGGGTTAACTATGGCTACACCTTC	CSVAYLSRVNYGYTF
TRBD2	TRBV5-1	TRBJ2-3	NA	TGCGCCAGCCTAGGACTAGCGATGGGTTCAGATACGCAGTATTTT	CASLGLAMGSDTQYF
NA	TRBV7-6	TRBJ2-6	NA	TGTGCCAGCAGCTCGACCCGAGGAGGGGCCAACGTCCTGACTTTC	CASSSTRGGANVLTF
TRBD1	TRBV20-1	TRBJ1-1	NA	TGCAGTGCCGGGGCCGACAGGGACTATTTGGCTGAAGCTTTCTTT	CSAGADRDYLAEAFF
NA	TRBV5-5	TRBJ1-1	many	TGTGCCAGCAGCCGGCCCGGCAGGGAGTTGGACACTGAAGCTTTCTTT	CASSRPGRELDTEAFF
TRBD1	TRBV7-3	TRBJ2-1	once	TGTGCCAGCAGCCCCTTCCCTCGGACAGGGGGCGGGAATGAGCAGTTCTTC	CASSPFPRTGGGNEQFF
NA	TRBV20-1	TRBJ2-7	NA	TGCAGTGCGCTAGCTAGCGAAGACTACGAGCAGTACTTC	CSALASEDYEQYF
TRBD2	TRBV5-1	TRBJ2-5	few	TGCGCCAGCAGCGTACTACGACTAGCGGGGGGCCGGGGCCAAGAGACCCAGTACTTC	CASSVLRLAGGRGQETQYF
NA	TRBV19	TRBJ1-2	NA	TGTGCCAGTAGTATCTCCCTGACGGACGGAGCTAACTATGGCTACACCTTC	CASSISLTDGANYGYTF
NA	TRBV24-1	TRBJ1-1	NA	TGTGCCAACAGCCCCAAATTCTGGCGCCAAATGTATATGAACACTGAAGCTTTCTTT	CANSPKFWRQMYMNTEAFF
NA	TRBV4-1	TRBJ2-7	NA	TGCGCCAGCAGCCCGGGCACAGGGTGGGGAGAGCAGTACTTC	CASSPGTGWGEQYF
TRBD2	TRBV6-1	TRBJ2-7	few	TGTGCCAGCAAGACTAGCGACTACTCCGAGCAGTACTTC	CASKTSDYSEQYF
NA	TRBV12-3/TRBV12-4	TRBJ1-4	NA	TGTGCCAGCAGGACCGTGGGAAGGGGGGGTGAAAAACTGTTTTTT	CASRTVGRGGEKLFF
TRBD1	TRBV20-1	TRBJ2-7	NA	TGCAGTGCCAAGACAGGGTTCTCCTACGAGCAGTACTTC	CSAKTGFSYEQYF
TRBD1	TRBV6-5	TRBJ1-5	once	TGTGCCAGCAGATGGACAGGGGATCAGCCCCAGCATTTT	CASRWTGDQPQHF
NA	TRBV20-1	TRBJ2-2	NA	TGCAGTGCTAGATCAGGGCCGAGCACCGGGGAGCTGTTTTTT	CSARSGPSTGELFF
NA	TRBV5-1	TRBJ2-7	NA	TGCGCCAGCAGCTTGTCTGGGTTCGAGCAGTACTTC	CASSLSGFEQYF
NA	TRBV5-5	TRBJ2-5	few	TGTGCCAGCAGTTTTCAGGCAGGGTTGCGAGAGACCCAGTACTTC	CASSFQAGLRETQYF
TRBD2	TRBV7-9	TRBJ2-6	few	TGTGCCAGCAGCCCCACGCCGGGAGCAGGGAGGGCCTCTGGGGCCAACGTCCTGACTTTC	CASSPTPGAGRASGANVLTF
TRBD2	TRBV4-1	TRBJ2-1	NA	TGCGCCAGCAGCCGTAGCGGGGGGGCCAATGAGCAGTTCTTC	CASSRSGGANEQFF
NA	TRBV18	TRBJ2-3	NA	TGTGCCAGCTCATCCCGGGGTACTAGCACAGATACGCAGTATTTT	CASSSRGTSTDTQYF
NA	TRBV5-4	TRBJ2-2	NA	TGTGCCAGCAGCCCACCCGGGACGGTGAACACCGGGGAGCTGTTTTTT	CASSPPGTVNTGELFF
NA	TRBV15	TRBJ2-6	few	TGTGCCACCAGCAGAGTCAGGATCTACATCTCTGGGGCCAACGTCCTGACTTTC	CATSRVRIYISGANVLTF
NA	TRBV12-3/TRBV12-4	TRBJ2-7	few	TGTGCCAGCAGTTCGTCTCCGGGACGGACTTACGAGCAGTACTTC	CASSSSPGRTYEQYF
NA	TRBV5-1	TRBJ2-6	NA	TGCGCCAGCAGCTTGGCCCAGGGCGATCCTGGGGCCAACGTCCTGACTTTC	CASSLAQGDPGANVLTF
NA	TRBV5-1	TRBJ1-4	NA	TGCGCCAGCAGCTTGGATGGCAGCCCCATTACCGAAAAACTGTTTTTT	CASSLDGSPITEKLFF
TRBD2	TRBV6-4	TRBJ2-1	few	TGTGCCAGCAGTCCTAGCGGGATCTCCTACAATGAGCAGTTCTTC	CASSPSGISYNEQFF